This T cell receptor (beta chain) is drawn from a study of cytomegalovirus exposure and HLA in healthy donors. Study overall: A previous analysis identified 95 million to 130 million unique TCR beta sequences derived from around 200 million T cells. General study points: The study put 150 to 200 TCR beta chains on its list as cytomegalovirus-associated. The productive fraction for most TCR beta V segments was about 87% or about 30% in an earlier analysis.

CDR1 is SGDLS, CDR2 YYNGEE, per germline. V dropped 0 bases and J dropped 0; count of bases not matched to a gene: 5. The CDR3 is 18 amino acids. On this clone itself: Its target is unknown.

The PCR had 60 Vbeta and 13 Jbeta primers. TCRdb's copy holds only in-frame clones and misses some; the assay was immunoSEQ multiplex PCR. The sample has 90,000 to 130,000 clones, around 76% seen once. The sample comprised PBMCs. This receptor was taken from a man under 40 in good health and CMV-seropositive. This chain joins TRBV9 and TRBJ2-3; 12 bases map to TRBD2. The CDR3 spells CASSVASGGEFSTDTQYF. The DNA for the CDR3 is TGTGCCAGCAGCGTAGCTAGCGGGGGGGAATTTAGCACAGATACGCAGTATTTT.